A single sample gave rise to the 12 T cell receptor beta chains below, sequenced in a study of T cell responses to AZD1222 COVID-19 vaccine. Libraries were prepared by immunoSEQ multiplex PCR; TCRdb keeps only in-frame clonotypes and omits some of them. The table shows 150,000 to 170,000 clones, with 90% occurring only once. Source: peripheral blood, taken on day 0 of AZD1222 vaccination. Receptors originate from an adult in good health.

Points on this clone: This specimen includes other DNA sequences encoding the same CDR3. The gene calls are TRBV6-5 and TRBJ2-1, with D uncertain. Germline V gives CDR1 MNHEY, CDR2 SVGAGI. The CDR3 is 13 amino acids. V was pared by 0 bases and J by 6 bases, with 6 bases between. CDR3 residues: CASSYSIFNEQFF. CDR3 DNA sequence: TGTGCCAGCAGTTACTCTATTTTCAATGAGCAGTTCTTC.

The rearrangement joins TRBV5-4 to TRBJ1-2; D gene uncertain. The germline V gene has CDR1 SGHNT and CDR2 YYREEE (reference sequence). This CDR3 has 15 amino acids. Trimming stripped 4 bases from V and 4 bases from J, with 17 bases between. In DNA, the CDR3 is TGTGCCAGCAGCATCACCAGTGCCCACGTCTATGGCTACACCTTC. Encoded protein: CASSITSAHVYGYTF.

The chain carries TRBV27 and TRBJ1-2, with TRBD1 matching 12 bases. The germline gives CDR1 MNHEY, CDR2 SMNVEV (reference sequence). The V segment lost 6 bases and the J segment 8 bases; nucleotides outside the gene matches: 16. CDR3 size: 17 residues. The CDR3 spells CASRPFSGTGGAAGYTF. The CDR3 bases are TGTGCCAGCAGACCGTTTTCCGGGACAGGGGGCGCAGCCGGCTACACCTTC.

The chain employs TRBV9 and TRBJ2-7, with 8 bases lining up with TRBD2. Germline CDR1 is SGDLS and CDR2 is YYNGEE. V gave up 4 bases and J gave up 5 bases; unmatched junction bases: 11. The CDR3 has 15 amino acids. CDR3 nucleotides: TGTGCCAGCAGCCCAGCCAGCGGGGGCCTCCACGAGCAGTACTTC. It translates to CASSPASGGLHEQYF.

This rearrangement joins TRBV19 to TRBJ1-5, with TRBD1 matching 9 bases. The germline CDR1 and CDR2 sequences are LNHDA and SQIVND (reference sequence). With 6 bases clipped from V and 6 bases from J, the junction kept 9 bases outside the gene matches. The CDR3 is made up of 15 amino acids. In DNA form, the CDR3 reads TGTGCCAGTAGACCCGGGGACAGGGTATCTCAGCCCCAGCATTTT. This gives the protein CASRPGDRVSQPQHF.

The genes are TRBV27 and TRBJ2-7; TRBD2 agrees at 14 bases. Germline V lookup: CDR1 MNHEY, CDR2 SMNVEV (reference sequence). Germline trimming cut 4 bases from V and 0 bases from J; bases unmatched to any gene: 8. CDR3 length equals 18 residues. The CDR3 protein is CASSSRLAGGSSSYEQYF. The CDR3 DNA follows: TGTGCCAGCAGTTCCCGACTAGCGGGAGGGTCGAGCTCCTACGAGCAGTACTTC.

This sequence joins TRBV9 and TRBJ2-5, with D hard to call. From germline, CDR1 is SGDLS and CDR2 YYNGEE. The CDR3 spans 15 residues. Trimming pared 0 bases from V and 5 bases from J, leaving 14 bases between. The CDR3 nucleotides are TGTGCCAGCAGCGTAGCCAGAAGGAGCGATGAGACCCAGTACTTC. It translates to CASSVARRSDETQYF.

The sample holds one count of this clone. J is TRBJ1-1 and V is TRBV2, with D unclear. V lost 5 bases and J lost 4, with 20 bases in between. This CDR3 region has 16 residues. Germline values: CDR1 SNHLY, CDR2 FYNNEI. This chain's CDR3 is CASSQTKGGWGTEAFF. In DNA, the CDR3 is TGTGCCAGCAGTCAAACGAAGGGAGGTTGGGGCACTGAAGCTTTCTTT.

V and J are TRBV11-3 and TRBJ2-2; D is ambiguous. This CDR3 contains 13 residues. V lost 4 bases, J lost 8 bases, and 11 bases lay in between. Per germline, CDR1 SGHNT and CDR2 YENEEA. The CDR3 spells CASSSSRSGELFF. The CDR3 nucleotides are TGTGCCAGCAGCTCGTCCCGATCAGGGGAGCTGTTTTTT.

This chain connects TRBV20-1 to TRBJ1-5; no clear D gene. With 8 bases removed from V and 5 bases from J, the gap between germline ends came to 4 bases. Germline lookup yields CDR1 DFQATT and CDR2 SNEGSKA (reference sequence). The CDR3 runs to 9 residues. CDR3 sequence reads: CSRDQPQHF. Written as DNA, the CDR3 is TGCAGTCGTGATCAGCCCCAGCATTTT.

The chain couples TRBV5-1 to TRBJ1-6; the D is unclear. Germline CDR1 SGHRS, CDR2 YFSETQ. Trimming took off 0 bases at V and 4 bases at J, with 5 bases between the two ends. There are 14 residues in the CDR3. The CDR3 loop reads CASSLDSYNSPLHF. The CDR3 nucleotides are TGCGCCAGCAGCTTGGATTCTTATAATTCACCCCTCCACTTT.

This clone was counted a single time. J is TRBJ1-2 and V is TRBV3-1 (or the pseudogene TRBV3-2); D uncertain. With 1 base removed from V and 5 bases from J, the gap between germline ends came to 8 bases. The germline V gene encodes CDR1 LGHDT and CDR2 YNNKEL (reference sequence). The CDR3 runs to 13 residues. CDR3 sequence: CASSQGEQYGYTF. Here the CDR3 DNA reads TGTGCCAGCAGCCAAGGTGAACAATATGGCTACACCTTC.